The rows below give T cell receptor beta chains drawn from one sample of a study of radiation and T cells in renal cell carcinoma. Sequencing was performed with immunoSEQ multiplex PCR; in TCRdb, only in-frame clones are kept and a portion is missing. This table holds some 120,000 clones, 75% to 85% found once. The material sequenced was blood, taken from a patient whose treatment included radiotherapy and nephrectomy. These receptors were obtained from a woman aged 55-69 years with renal cell carcinoma. The CDR3 runs from the conserved cysteine through the conserved F or W. The D gene is left open where the match is weak. Rows may omit the clone size; those that give it use once, few, many or a size class.

v_gene	d_gene	j_gene	abundance	CDR3nt	CDR3aa
TRBV12-5	-	TRBJ1-1	-	TGTGCTAGTGGGACGGGTATCACTGAAGCTTTCTTT	CASGTGITEAFF
TRBV5-6	-	TRBJ2-7	-	TGTGCCAGCAGCTTATTGCGAGGGAACGAGCAGTACTTC	CASSLLRGNEQYF
TRBV6-1	TRBD1	TRBJ1-3	-	TGTGCCAGCAGTGGAAACAAGGGACAGGCTGTCTCTGGAAACACCATATATTTT	CASSGNKGQAVSGNTIYF
TRBV19	-	TRBJ1-6	-	TGTGCCAGTAGTATTTCGACAGACAGCTCCTATAATTCACCCCTCCACTTT	CASSISTDSSYNSPLHF
TRBV7-7	TRBD2	TRBJ2-5	-	TGTGCTAGCAGCTTAGGACTAGCGGGAATAGAGACCCAGTACTTC	CASSLGLAGIETQYF
TRBV6-1	TRBD1	TRBJ2-7	-	TGTGCCAGCCCCCCGCGCGGGACAGGGATCTACGAGCAGTACTTC	CASPPRGTGIYEQYF
TRBV28	-	TRBJ1-1	-	TGTGCCAGCAGTTTCGTGGGGAATGGGAACACTGAAGCTTTCTTT	CASSFVGNGNTEAFF
TRBV29-1	TRBD1	TRBJ2-6	once	TGCAGCGTGTTTGAGGGACAGGGCAGTTCTGGGGCCAACGTCCTGACTTTC	CSVFEGQGSSGANVLTF
TRBV7-3	-	TRBJ1-1	-	TGTGCCAGCAGCTTGACAGGTTCCGTTGATGGAGCTTTCTTT	CASSLTGSVDGAFF
TRBV25-1	-	TRBJ1-1	-	TGTGCCAGCAGTGAATCTAATGGGGGATTCACTGAAGCTTTCTTT	CASSESNGGFTEAFF
TRBV9	TRBD2	TRBJ2-3	-	TGTGCCAGCATGGCCAGAGCGGGAGGGACCACAGATACGCAGTATTTT	CASMARAGGTTDTQYF
TRBV7-2	-	TRBJ1-1	-	TGTGCCAGCAGCTTAAAACTAGGCAGGGGCGCTGAAGCTTTCTTT	CASSLKLGRGAEAFF
TRBV9	TRBD2	TRBJ2-3	-	TGTGCCAGCAGCCCGACGACTAGCGGGGGGCCGACAGATACGCAGTATTTT	CASSPTTSGGPTDTQYF
TRBV28	-	TRBJ1-4	-	TGTGCCAGCAGTTTAGGGCCCAGACTGTTTTTT	CASSLGPRLFF
TRBV9	-	TRBJ2-1	once	TGTGCCAGCAGCGGGGTAGAGGGATTCGGTGAGCAGTTCTTC	CASSGVEGFGEQFF
TRBV5-1	-	TRBJ2-3	-	TGCGCCAGCAGCTATATCGGGTCTATATATAGCACAGATACGCAGTATTTT	CASSYIGSIYSTDTQYF
TRBV29-1	-	TRBJ2-2	-	TGCAGCGTTGGCAGGGGAGACACCGGGGAGCTGTTTTTT	CSVGRGDTGELFF
TRBV2	TRBD2	TRBJ2-1	once	TGTGCCAGCAGTGAAGATTACCAGATTAGCGGGAGTTACAATGAGCAGTTCTTC	CASSEDYQISGSYNEQFF
TRBV7-9	TRBD1	TRBJ1-2	many	TGTGCCGGGGGGACAGGCCCCAACTATGGCTACACCTTC	CAGGTGPNYGYTF
TRBV6-4	-	TRBJ1-4	-	TGTGCCAGCAAACGACAGGAAGGCGATGAAAAACTGTTTTTT	CASKRQEGDEKLFF
TRBV6-5	-	TRBJ1-4	-	TGTGCCAGCAGTTACTCAACGGGGAGGGGTGGGGAAAAACTGTTTTTT	CASSYSTGRGGEKLFF
TRBV9	TRBD2	TRBJ2-5	-	TGTGCCAGCAGCGTAGGGGCGGGAGGGCCCCAAGAGACCCAGTACTTC	CASSVGAGGPQETQYF
TRBV19	-	TRBJ2-1	-	TGTGCCAGTAGTTTCGGAGGGGCCGAGTTCTTC	CASSFGGAEFF
TRBV28	-	TRBJ1-1	-	TGTGCCAGCAGTCCGGACAGCAAGAACACTGAAGCTTTCTTT	CASSPDSKNTEAFF
TRBV6-1	TRBD1	TRBJ2-1	-	TGTGCCAGCCACAGGGGATACAATGAGCAGTTCTTC	CASHRGYNEQFF
TRBV6-5	-	TRBJ2-2	once	TGTGCCAGCAGTTACTGGGAGGGGGTCACCGGGGAGCTGTTTTTT	CASSYWEGVTGELFF
TRBV6-5	-	TRBJ1-5	-	TGTGCCAGCAGTGGGGATAGCAATCAGCCCCAGCATTTT	CASSGDSNQPQHF
TRBV7-9	-	TRBJ2-5	-	TGTGCCAGCAGCTTAAGGCCAAGGGGTCTGGCTAGCGTTCAAGAGACCCAGTACTTC	CASSLRPRGLASVQETQYF
TRBV28	-	TRBJ1-5	-	TGTGCCAGCAGCGACAGTTTCAATCAGCCCCAGCATTTT	CASSDSFNQPQHF
TRBV2	-	TRBJ1-1	-	TGTGCCAGATCTTTGACCGGGACCGGTAACACTGAAGCTTTCTTT	CARSLTGTGNTEAFF
TRBV18	TRBD1	TRBJ2-2	-	TGTGCCAGCTCACCCAGACAGGGGGACACCGGGGAGCTGTTTTTT	CASSPRQGDTGELFF
TRBV19	-	TRBJ2-7	few	TGTGCCAGTACCCCACAGGGTTCCTACGAGCAGTACTTC	CASTPQGSYEQYF
TRBV2	-	TRBJ2-2	once	TGTGCCAGCAGTGTTGAGGGGGGCACCGGGGAGCTGTTTTTT	CASSVEGGTGELFF
TRBV28	TRBD1	TRBJ1-1	-	TGTGCCAGCAAAACAGGGGATAGGGACACTGAAGCTTTCTTT	CASKTGDRDTEAFF
TRBV7-6	TRBD2	TRBJ2-5	-	TGTGCCAGCAGCCCTAGCGGGCAAGAGACCCAGTACTTC	CASSPSGQETQYF
TRBV9	-	TRBJ2-1	-	TGTGCCAGCAGCGGTAGGGCATCCAATGAGCAGTTCTTC	CASSGRASNEQFF
TRBV7-9	TRBD1	TRBJ1-2	-	TGTGCCAGCAGCCTTGGGGGGACAGTAGGGTTCACCTATGGCTACACCTTC	CASSLGGTVGFTYGYTF
TRBV4-1	-	TRBJ1-2	-	TGCGCCAGCAGCCAAGAACAGGTTAGCTATGGCTACACCTTC	CASSQEQVSYGYTF
TRBV27	-	TRBJ2-7	-	TGTGCCTCAATCGGATCTAGCTCCTACGAGCAGTACTTC	CASIGSSSYEQYF
TRBV19	TRBD1	TRBJ2-3	once	TGTGCCAGCAACGACAGGGGGCGCAGCACAGATACGCAGTATTTT	CASNDRGRSTDTQYF